Listed below are T cell receptor beta chains from one sample, sequenced in a study of OX40 agonist ivuxolimab in advanced cancers. Here immunoSEQ multiplex PCR was the method, and the copy in TCRdb shows in-frame clones only, minus some. The table lists just over 95,000 clones, roughly 84% of them singletons. The sequenced sample was CD4+ or CD8+ T cells sorted from blood, obtained in a trial of the OX40 agonist ivuxolimab. The receptors were gathered from an adult with an advanced solid tumor such as melanoma, head and neck, liver or kidney cancer. CDR3s leave out the opening cysteine and the closing phenylalanine or tryptophan.

J gene | V gene | CDR3 length | CDR3 protein
TRBJ2-3 | TRBV2 | 12 | ASTRGRNTDTQY
TRBJ2-1 | TRBV7-4 | 11 | ASSLLALNEQF
TRBJ2-7 | TRBV7-2 | 13 | ASSPGGASSYEQY
TRBJ1-1 | TRBV7-9 | 15 | ASSLWGLVGENTEAF
TRBJ2-5 | TRBV18 | 11 | ASSESGGETQY
TRBJ2-5 | TRBV7-9 | 13 | ASSFGQAPLRGQY
NA | TRBV5-1 | 11 | ASRPGQSYEQY
TRBJ1-5 | TRBV19 | 14 | ASKAWGEGDNQPQH
TRBJ2-2 | TRBV27 | 12 | ASSSTSYTGELF
TRBJ1-2 | TRBV19 | 12 | ASSYPWTGDGYT
TRBJ2-7 | TRBV6-5 | 12 | ASSYGGPSYEQY
TRBJ1-2 | TRBV6-5 | 13 | ASSYGQTATNGYT
TRBJ2-2 | TRBV10-1 | 13 | ASIKARLITGELF
NA | TRBV9 | 11 | ASSVGESYEQY
TRBJ2-7 | TRBV9 | 13 | ASSVGGGLSYEQY
TRBJ2-1 | TRBV28 | 14 | ASRTGGLKLDNEQF
TRBJ2-1 | TRBV7-2 | 12 | ASSFEVHYNEQF
NA | TRBV28 | 13 | ASSPPGTLSYEQY
TRBJ2-1 | TRBV29-1 | 14 | SVTPQLAASYNEQF
TRBJ2-1 | TRBV7-2 | 13 | ASSLDSSANNEQF
TRBJ1-2 | TRBV4-1 | 13 | ASSQDIGSSYGYT
TRBJ2-7 | TRBV10-1 | 16 | ASGSGRGLADDSYEQY
TRBJ2-7 | TRBV4-3 | 13 | ASSQGMWGTHEQY
TRBJ1-1 | TRBV6-6 | 11 | ASSEQANTEAF
TRBJ2-1 | TRBV19 | 11 | ASSNSGRDEQF
TRBJ2-1 | TRBV2 | 11 | ASRGPDLTEQF
TRBJ1-5 | TRBV9 | 12 | ASSVDFGNQPQH
TRBJ2-3 | TRBV5-4 | 12 | ASSLGLSTDTQY
TRBJ2-7 | TRBV2 | 11 | ASKRQGDYEQY
TRBJ2-2 | TRBV25-1 | 14 | ASRQAGLGGTGELF
TRBJ2-7 | TRBV7-3 | 12 | ASSLKGDLNEQY
TRBJ2-1 | TRBV6-1 | 11 | ASSPRGYNEQF
TRBJ2-7 | TRBV10-3 | 11 | ATSPGPRDEQY
TRBJ1-1 | TRBV19 | 11 | ASRLTGNTEAF
TRBJ2-5 | TRBV4-1 | 16 | ASSQGAGLAGGGETQY
TRBJ1-2 | TRBV6-5 | 11 | ASTPGGAGGYT
TRBJ2-7 | TRBV6-5 | 12 | ASSYPGQGAKQY
TRBJ2-3 | TRBV18 | 15 | ASSPGMGALGTDTQY
TRBJ2-1 | TRBV18 | 11 | ASSPGQNNEQF
TRBJ2-1 | TRBV9 | 12 | ASSVLEWQNEQF
TRBJ2-7 | TRBV5-5 | 11 | ASSLSLTSEQY
TRBJ1-6 | TRBV27 | 12 | ASSYWIWNSPLH
TRBJ2-2 | TRBV4-3 | 13 | ASSPGDQNTGELF